This T cell receptor beta chain stems from a study of response to subunit inactivated influenza vaccine. Using its own MiXCR run on the RT-PCR reads, TCRdb lists one record per CDR3 protein. This table holds around 200,000 distinct CDR3 sequences, roughly 14% found once. In germline, CDR1 is SGHRS, CDR2 YFSETQ. Between the trimmed V and J ends, which lost 1 base and 6 bases, there was a span of 16 bases. The CDR3 has 16 residues. This receptor was taken from a man aged 45-65 years who received an inactivated influenza vaccine. The specimen was CD8+ T cells sorted from PBMCs, collected more than 4 days after vaccination. V is TRBV5-1 and J is TRBJ1-4; D is ambiguous. Written as DNA, the CDR3 is TGCGCCAGCAGCTTGAGGTTCTGGGCCACAGATGAAAAACTGTTTTTT. Translated, it gives CASSLRFWATDEKLFF.